This is a list of T cell receptor beta chains from one sample in a study of T cell changes during pregnancy in multiple sclerosis. Sequenced by immunoSEQ multiplex PCR; TCRdb stores in-frame clones only, minus some. Of approximately 100,000 clones detected, around nine tenths appear once; the ten largest clones hold more than 0.95%. Sample: peripheral blood, taken in the second trimester of pregnancy. These receptors were obtained from a female donor with multiple sclerosis, enrolled in a pregnancy study. The CDR3 runs from the conserved cysteine through the conserved F or W. D genes are given only for firm matches. Only part of the rows carry a size: once, few, many, or a class if the clone is expanded.

D gene	CDR3 length	V gene	J gene	clone size	CDR3 DNA	CDR3 protein
.	11	TRBV20-1	TRBJ1-1	few	TGCAGTGCTGATAGGGGGACTGAAGCTTTCTTT	CSADRGTEAFF
TRBD2	16	TRBV18	TRBJ2-5	once	TGTGCCAGCTCATCCTGGACTAGCGTTACCCAAGAGACCCAGTACTTC	CASSSWTSVTQETQYF
TRBD1	19	TRBV7-7	TRBJ1-5	.	TGTGCCAGCAGCTTAGTATCAGTAGGGACAGGGGGTTGCAATCAGCCCCAGCATTTT	CASSLVSVGTGGCNQPQHF
TRBD1	15	TRBV9	TRBJ2-7	once	TGTGCCAGCAGCGTAGACGCCACAGGGGGCTACGAGCAGTACTTC	CASSVDATGGYEQYF
.	13	TRBV10-3	TRBJ2-2	.	TGTGCCATCAGTGAAACAACCCCCGGGGAGCTGTTTTTT	CAISETTPGELFF
.	13	TRBV9	TRBJ1-1	.	TGTGCCAGCAGCGTTCATCAGGTCACTGAAGCTTTCTTT	CASSVHQVTEAFF
.	14	TRBV6-1	TRBJ2-3	.	TGTGCCAGCAGCCAGGGAAGGAACACAGATACGCAGTATTTT	CASSQGRNTDTQYF
TRBD1	13	TRBV29-1	TRBJ2-1	once	TGCAGCGTTGAACGGACAGGGAGTAATGAGCAGTTCTTC	CSVERTGSNEQFF
TRBD1	18	TRBV19	TRBJ1-5	.	TGTGCCAGTAGTAAAGGACAGGGAGGGATCCTTAGCAATCAGCCCCAGCATTTT	CASSKGQGGILSNQPQHF
TRBD2	16	TRBV5-1	TRBJ2-7	.	TGCGCCAGCAGCTATGGACTAGCGGGAACACGGGACGAGCAGTACTTC	CASSYGLAGTRDEQYF